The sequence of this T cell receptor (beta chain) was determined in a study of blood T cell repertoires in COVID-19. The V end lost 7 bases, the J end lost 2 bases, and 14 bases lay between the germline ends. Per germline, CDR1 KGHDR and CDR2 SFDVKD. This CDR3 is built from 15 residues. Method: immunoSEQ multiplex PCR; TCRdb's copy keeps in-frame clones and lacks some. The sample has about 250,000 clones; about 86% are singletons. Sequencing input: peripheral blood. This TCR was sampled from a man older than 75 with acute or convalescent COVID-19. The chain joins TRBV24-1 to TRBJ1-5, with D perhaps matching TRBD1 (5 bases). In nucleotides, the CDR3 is TGTGCCACCAGAGCAGGGCAAAGGGGCAATCAGCCCCAGCATTTT. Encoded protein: CATRAGQRGNQPQHF.